The present entry profiles one TCR beta chain with its context. This clonotype showed up just a few times. What antigen it recognizes has not been identified. Base-call qualities are not available, and no considerably larger clone is one nucleotide away. This sample is part of a study of response to subunit inactivated influenza vaccine (dated by TCRdb to 2017 to 2018). Study-level background: Deep quantitative T cell receptor repertoire profiling was used in the study to track responses to a trivalent subunit inactivated influenza vaccine. Broader findings and caveats from the paper: According to the authors, only a limited number of new T cells may be recruited by each seasonal influenza vaccination.

Via the germline V gene, CDR1 is LGHNA and CDR2 YSLEER. Trimming costs V 1 base and J 2 bases, and their ends lie 9 bases apart. The CDR3 runs 14 residues from the cysteine to the phenylalanine. Only the CDR3 region is kept as DNA, spanning 42 bases read in frame from base 1. The library relied on RT-PCR. The instrument given in TCRdb is Illumina HiSeq 2500. TCRdb trimmed public reads at Q25 via fastp, called clones via MiXCR and kept in-frame beta chains. Each CDR3 protein appears once, grouped with its most common genes and DNA. This sample is represented by hundreds of thousands of distinct CDR3 sequences; approximately 24% of them were singletons. The ten largest clones add up to approximately 2% of the sample.

The sample consisted of CD4+ T cells sorted from PBMCs, taken 4 to 6 days after vaccination. Rearrangement joined TRBV4-3 to TRBJ2-7; the D gene is perhaps TRBD2, on 6 matching bases. This receptor was taken from a man aged 45-60 years who received an inactivated influenza vaccine. Donor details come from another sample of the same person, matched by shared clones. CDR3 reads: CASSQGRGAYEQYF. The DNA reads TGCGCCAGCAGCCAAGGGCGGGGAGCCTACGAGCAGTACTTC.